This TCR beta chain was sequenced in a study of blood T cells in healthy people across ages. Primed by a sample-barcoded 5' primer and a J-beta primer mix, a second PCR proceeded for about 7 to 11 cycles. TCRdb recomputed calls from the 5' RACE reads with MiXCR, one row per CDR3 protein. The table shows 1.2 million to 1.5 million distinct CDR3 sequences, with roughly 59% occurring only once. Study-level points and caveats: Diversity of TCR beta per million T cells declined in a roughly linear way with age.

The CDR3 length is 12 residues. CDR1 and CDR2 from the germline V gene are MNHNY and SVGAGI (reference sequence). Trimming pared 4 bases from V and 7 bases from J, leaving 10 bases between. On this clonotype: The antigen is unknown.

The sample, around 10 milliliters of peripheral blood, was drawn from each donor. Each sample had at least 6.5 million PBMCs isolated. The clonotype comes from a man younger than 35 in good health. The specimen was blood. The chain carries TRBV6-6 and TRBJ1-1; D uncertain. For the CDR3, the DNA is TGTGCCAGCAGTTTATACCTAGATGAAGCTTTCTTT. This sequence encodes CASSLYLDEAFF.